One T cell receptor beta chain is described in this entry. What it recognizes is unknown. Germline CDR1 SGHTA, CDR2 FQGNSA. The V segment lost 3 bases and the J segment 7 bases; nucleotides outside the gene matches: 14. The CDR3 totals 18 residues. These data are taken from a study of T cell repertoires in cytomegalovirus infection. TCRdb itself ran the reads through MiXCR, one entry per CDR3 protein. Among around 300,000 distinct CDR3 sequences listed, just under 25% were seen once. The V gene is TRBV7-2, the J gene TRBJ2-2, with 10 bases identical to TRBD1. The specimen comprised cultured PBMCs, sampled from culture after CMV antigen stimulation. The sequence was obtained from a human donor in good health (CMV status not recorded). Some clones in this sample may be carry-over from other donors' samples. CDR3 nucleotides: TGTGCCAGCAGCTTTTCCCTCGCCCTGGGACAGGGGATCGGGGAGCTGTTTTTT. Protein: CASSFSLALGQGIGELFF. The whole variable domain, filled in from reference TRBV7-2 and TRBJ2-2, reads GAGVSQSPSNKVTEKGKDVELRCDPISGHTALYWYRQSLGQGLEFLIYFQGNSAPDKSGLPSDRFSAERTGGSVSTLTIQRTQQEDSAVYLCASSFSLALGQGIGELFFGEGSRLTVL.